The clone carrying this T cell receptor beta chain was found a few times. Its antigen remains unidentified. Using quantitative 5'-RACE with molecular barcodes, the authors made TCR beta libraries. Using its own MiXCR run on the 5' RACE reads, TCRdb lists one record per CDR3 protein. The top ten hold 0.51% of the sample, which has hundreds of thousands of distinct CDR3 sequences, about 11% seen once. This specimen belongs to a study of CD8 T cells in ankylosing spondylitis. Points from the study as a whole: In synovial fluid and blood from reactive arthritis, some motif variants were previously reported. Several highly homologous variants made up a TCR beta motif, and this motif appeared characteristic of ankylosing spondylitis blood. The clones that were linked to disease were reported to be significantly enriched in matched synovial fluid samples from ankylosing spondylitis patients.

V gave up 8 bases and J gave up 9 bases, with 20 bases separating them. The CDR3 has 14 residues. Per germline, CDR1 LNHDA and CDR2 SQIVND (reference sequence). The source of this sequence is a male donor with ankylosing spondylitis. The chain employs TRBV19 and TRBJ2-1; tentatively, D is TRBD1 or TRBD2 (5 bases each). The sample comprised blood, either unsorted or a sorted T cell fraction (not recorded which). The CDR3 sequence: CASRTGTSYGEQFF. The CDR3, as DNA: TGTGCCAGTCGAACCGGGACCTCTTATGGTGAGCAGTTCTTC. Supplemented by reference TRBV19 and TRBJ2-1, the full variable domain reads DGGITQSPKYLFRKEGQNVTLSCEQNLNHDAMYWYRQDPGQGLRLIYYSQIVNDFQKGDIAEGYSVSREKKESFPLTVTSAQKNPTAFYLCASRTGTSYGEQFFGPGTRLTVL.